The rows below give T cell receptor beta chains drawn from one sample of a study of early T cells in non-severe SARS-CoV-2 infection. TCRdb re-analysed the 5' RACE reads in MiXCR, keeping a single row per CDR3 protein. The sample shows 65,000 to 80,000 distinct CDR3 sequences, 10% to 12% of them seen only once. The sequenced material came from whole blood. The source of these receptors is an adult who was a healthcare worker with PCR-confirmed SARS-CoV-2 infection or an uninfected control (not recorded which). Each CDR3 is given with its conserved first and last residue.

v_gene,CDR3aa
TRBV20-1,CSATDSSTNEKLFF
TRBV6-2/TRBV6-3,CASSYPRQTAKNIQYF
TRBV29-1,CSVEDLARTDTQYF
TRBV7-6,CASSLAGVGANVLTF
TRBV11-2,CASRRTGRWTEAFF
TRBV7-8,CASSSESPDSPLHF
TRBV3-1,CASSQQGTYEQYF
TRBV7-9,CASSLHGYNYGYTF
TRBV4-3,CASSRGTAAQETQYF
TRBV7-9,CASSYTTPGGTQYF
TRBV20-1,CSARESRGHTTSSGNTIYF
TRBV19,CATLTYNEQFF
TRBV2,CASRDLETQYF
TRBV9,CASSYGGGIYEQYF
TRBV29-1,CSAAIISEAFF
TRBV10-3,CAISGSMTADTQYF
TRBV6-1,CASRGIWEDGYTF
TRBV6-6,CASSWDTQQFF
TRBV5-5,CASSPTPRGLGNEQFF
TRBV19,CASSTGTQETQYF
TRBV12-3/TRBV12-4,CAVATRGFVTDTQYF
TRBV5-5,CASRSMWGENQETQYF
TRBV12-3/TRBV12-4,CASSLGMNTEAFF
TRBV6-2/TRBV6-3,CASSVTGSYGYTF
TRBV2,CASNGLKGTAEKLFF
TRBV2,CASSDARDNTGELFF
TRBV10-3,CAIKENTEAFF
TRBV13,CASSPEGYYTDTQYF
TRBV29-1,CSADSNDNEQFF
TRBV12-3/TRBV12-4,CASSLAAGTGAGNTIYF
TRBV10-1,CASLARDKGIYNEQFF
TRBV9,CASSAGQGAKEQFF
TRBV7-9,CASRSWSLYGYTF
TRBV11-2,CASSLGGPYEQYF
TRBV7-2,CASNPSRRWPAGPLGTDTQYF
TRBV29-1,CSANMDIGYTF
TRBV9,CASSPRTADTEAFF
TRBV3-1,CASSAPAESTDTQYF
TRBV13,CASSLETPLAGGGGKNIQYF
TRBV6-2/TRBV6-3,CASSYVFYEQYF
TRBV2,CASSEGRGNTEAFF
TRBV2,CVSSLSRGGTLFF
TRBV11-2,CASSFSQSPSGNTIYF
TRBV19,CASSKNPGDGGYTF
TRBV27,CASSLAGDNSPLHF
TRBV12-3/TRBV12-4,CASSLGQGGEQFF
TRBV12-3/TRBV12-4,CASRSTGGEQYF
TRBV7-8,CASSLVREANYGYTF
TRBV12-3/TRBV12-4,CASSTEGTQNTEAFF
TRBV5-4,CASSSRVSDSYNEQFF
TRBV7-6,CASSFASTDTQYF
TRBV5-1,CASSSGTDSNQPQHF
TRBV20-1,CSARDPGGPTDTQYF
TRBV12-2,CASRPRGRSLNTEAFF
TRBV19,CASSPRTSWAGELFF
TRBV2,CASSESGGELFF
TRBV29-1,CSVQRGDNEQFF